This T cell receptor beta chain was recovered during a study of blood T cells in healthy people across ages. Broader study findings: The study found TCR beta diversity correlated strongly with naive T cell percentage. Using unsorted PBMCs precluded a conclusive naive versus antigen-experienced comparison.

V dropped 0 bases and J dropped 5; count of bases not matched to a gene: 3. Germline lookup yields CDR1 SGHDT and CDR2 YYEEEE. CDR3 length equals 14 residues. This clonotype was counted many times. As yet, its antigen is unknown. A second 7 to 11 cycle PCR used barcoded and J-beta primers. Unique molecular identifiers of 12 random nucleotides labeled each cDNA. No fewer than 3 million CDR3-containing paired-end reads came from each sample. MiXCR, run by TCRdb on the 5' RACE reads, gives a single entry per CDR3 protein. Seen here are 1,100,000 or so distinct CDR3 sequences, less than 50% observed once, and the top ten hold approximately 17%.

The origin of this receptor is a woman aged 60-75 years in good health. Input material: blood. V is TRBV5-6 and J is TRBJ2-5; 8 bases line up with TRBD1. CDR3 nucleotides: TGTGCCAGCAGCTTGGCAGGGGGCTGGGAGACCCAGTACTTC. Residues: CASSLAGGWETQYF.